This T cell receptor beta chain was sequenced during a study of blood T cell repertoires in COVID-19. The wider study: There were acute and convalescent COVID-19 samples, and they came from the United States, Italy and Spain. T cells, B-cell-depleted T cells, or PBMCs provided the cDNA or gDNA that served as material.

The length of the CDR3 is 15 residues. From germline, CDR1 is SNHLY and CDR2 FYNNEI. The ends were cut back, 6 bases at V and 0 bases at J, with 12 bases in the middle. Profiled with immunoSEQ multiplex PCR; TCRdb holds only in-frame clones, not every one. The sample holds 200,000 to 250,000 clones; 87% are singletons and the top ten take approximately 12%. V usage is TRBV2 and J usage is TRBJ1-5; no clear D. What was sequenced was peripheral blood. The origin of this receptor is a woman aged 18 to 35 who had recovered from COVID-19. The CDR3 spells CASRYREYSNQPQHF. As DNA, the CDR3 is TGTGCCAGCAGGTACAGAGAATATAGCAATCAGCCCCAGCATTTT. Using reference TRBV2 and TRBJ1-5 for the parts outside the CDR3, the full variable domain is EPEVTQTPSHQVTQMGQEVILRCVPISNHLYFYWYRQILGQKVEFLVSFYNNEISEKSEIFDDQFSVERPDGSNFTLKIRSTKLEDSAMYFCASRYREYSNQPQHFGDGTRLSIL.